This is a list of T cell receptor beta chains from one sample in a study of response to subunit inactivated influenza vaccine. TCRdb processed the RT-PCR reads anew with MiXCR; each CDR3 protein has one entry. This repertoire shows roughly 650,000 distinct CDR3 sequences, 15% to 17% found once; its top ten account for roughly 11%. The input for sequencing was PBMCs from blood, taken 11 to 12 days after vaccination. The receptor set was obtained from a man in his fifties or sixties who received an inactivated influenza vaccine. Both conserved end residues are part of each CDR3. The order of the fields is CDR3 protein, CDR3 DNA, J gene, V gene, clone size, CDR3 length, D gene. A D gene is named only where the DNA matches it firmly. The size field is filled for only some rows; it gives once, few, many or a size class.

CDR3 protein: CASSYSIQGSPLHF
CDR3 DNA: TGTGCCAGCAGTTACTCGATCCAGGGGTCACCCCTCCACTTT
J gene: TRBJ1-6
V gene: TRBV6-5
clone size: few
CDR3 length: 14
D gene: -

CDR3 protein: CASSLAPAGRMGTEAFF
CDR3 DNA: TGTGCCAGCAGTTTAGCGCCGGCAGGGCGGATGGGCACTGAAGCTTTCTTT
J gene: TRBJ1-1
V gene: TRBV12-3/TRBV12-4
clone size: few
CDR3 length: 17
D gene: -

CDR3 protein: CATGSVSGSYNEQFF
CDR3 DNA: TGTGCCACCGGGAGCGTCAGCGGGTCCTACAATGAGCAGTTCTTC
J gene: TRBJ2-1
V gene: TRBV15
clone size: many
CDR3 length: 15
D gene: -

CDR3 protein: CASSRTGTSETQYF
CDR3 DNA: TGTGCCAGCAGCCGGACAGGGACATCAGAGACCCAGTACTTC
J gene: TRBJ2-5
V gene: TRBV5-6
clone size: -
CDR3 length: 14
D gene: TRBD1

CDR3 protein: CAISGSGKKETQYF
CDR3 DNA: TGTGCCATCAGTGGGAGTGGGAAAAAAGAGACCCAGTACTTC
J gene: TRBJ2-5
V gene: TRBV10-3
clone size: -
CDR3 length: 14
D gene: -

CDR3 protein: CASSLDPTGNNYGYTF
CDR3 DNA: TGTGCCAGCAGCTTAGATCCGACAGGGAACAACTATGGCTACACCTTC
J gene: TRBJ1-2
V gene: TRBV7-8
clone size: -
CDR3 length: 16
D gene: TRBD1

CDR3 protein: CASSFMLGYNEQFF
CDR3 DNA: TGTGCCAGCAGCTTTATGCTAGGCTACAATGAGCAGTTCTTC
J gene: TRBJ2-1
V gene: TRBV6-2/TRBV6-3
clone size: -
CDR3 length: 14
D gene: -

CDR3 protein: CASSSGTGNSPLHF
CDR3 DNA: TGTGCCAGCAGTTCCGGGACAGGCAATTCACCCCTCCACTTT
J gene: TRBJ1-6
V gene: TRBV12-3/TRBV12-4
clone size: many
CDR3 length: 14
D gene: TRBD1

CDR3 protein: CSAGTSGGRTDTQYF
CDR3 DNA: TGCAGCGCCGGGACTAGCGGGGGGCGGACAGATACGCAGTATTTT
J gene: TRBJ2-3
V gene: TRBV29-1
clone size: many
CDR3 length: 15
D gene: TRBD2

CDR3 protein: CASSNQVFQETQYF
CDR3 DNA: TGTGCCAGCAGCAATCAGGTGTTTCAAGAGACCCAGTACTTC
J gene: TRBJ2-5
V gene: TRBV7-2
clone size: -
CDR3 length: 14
D gene: -

CDR3 protein: CASSQVRGGGYTF
CDR3 DNA: TGTGCCAGCAGCCAAGTCCGGGGGGGTGGCTACACCTTC
J gene: TRBJ1-2
V gene: TRBV3-1
clone size: -
CDR3 length: 13
D gene: -

CDR3 protein: CASSGDAGLNYNEYDEQFF
CDR3 DNA: TGTGCCAGCAGCGGGGATGCGGGACTGAACTACAATGAGTACGATGAGCAGTTCTTC
J gene: TRBJ2-1
V gene: TRBV11-2
clone size: -
CDR3 length: 19
D gene: -

CDR3 protein: CASSAGRAGGANEQFF
CDR3 DNA: TGCGCCAGCAGCGCGGGGCGCGCGGGGGGTGCCAATGAGCAGTTCTTC
J gene: TRBJ2-1
V gene: TRBV5-1
clone size: many
CDR3 length: 16
D gene: TRBD2

CDR3 protein: CASSFVSRGGTEAFF
CDR3 DNA: TGCGCCAGCAGCTTCGTTAGCAGGGGAGGGACTGAAGCTTTCTTT
J gene: TRBJ1-1
V gene: TRBV5-1
clone size: few
CDR3 length: 15
D gene: -

CDR3 protein: CSVEQGSNEQYF
CDR3 DNA: TGCAGCGTTGAACAGGGTAGTAACGAGCAGTACTTC
J gene: TRBJ2-7
V gene: TRBV29-1
clone size: few
CDR3 length: 12
D gene: -

CDR3 protein: CAISESGDRIYEQYF
CDR3 DNA: TGTGCCATCAGTGAGTCCGGGGACCGCATCTACGAGCAGTACTTC
J gene: TRBJ2-7
V gene: TRBV10-3
clone size: -
CDR3 length: 15
D gene: -

CDR3 protein: CASSQDRGGRLVGANVLTF
CDR3 DNA: TGCGCCAGCAGCCAAGATCGCGGGGGAAGGTTGGTTGGGGCCAACGTCCTGACTTTC
J gene: TRBJ2-6
V gene: TRBV4-3
clone size: -
CDR3 length: 19
D gene: TRBD2

CDR3 protein: CASINGNSYEQYF
CDR3 DNA: TGTGCCAGCATCAACGGGAACTCCTACGAGCAGTACTTC
J gene: TRBJ2-7
V gene: TRBV6-1
clone size: -
CDR3 length: 13
D gene: -

CDR3 protein: CASSFSVQGATDTQYF
CDR3 DNA: TGTGCCAGCAGTTTTTCAGTGCAGGGGGCAACAGATACGCAGTATTTT
J gene: TRBJ2-3
V gene: TRBV12-3/TRBV12-4
clone size: few
CDR3 length: 16
D gene: TRBD1

CDR3 protein: CSVETGSYEQYF
CDR3 DNA: TGCAGCGTTGAAACCGGGTCCTACGAGCAGTACTTC
J gene: TRBJ2-7
V gene: TRBV29-1
clone size: many
CDR3 length: 12
D gene: -